Presented here are 6 T cell receptor beta chains from one specimen sequenced in a study of blood T cell repertoires in COVID-19. The table came from immunoSEQ multiplex PCR; TCRdb's copy has only in-frame clones and leaves some out. The repertoire holds about 270,000 clones, roughly 80% seen once, with 4% to 5% in the top ten. Material: peripheral blood. The receptors originated from a woman aged 45-59 years with active or convalescent COVID-19.

The chain carries TRBV11-2 and TRBJ2-5, with 7 positions matching TRBD2. The germline gives CDR1 SGHAT, CDR2 FQNNGV. CDR3 length: 14 amino acids. Trimming removed 5 bases from V and 5 bases from J; junction bases left unmatched: 8. As DNA, the CDR3 is TGTGCCAGCAGCCTACGGTGGGAGGGGGAGACCCAGTACTTC. Translating it yields CASSLRWEGETQYF.

The chain combines TRBV9 with TRBJ2-5, with D possibly matching TRBD1 (7 bases). Trimming took off 3 bases at V and 2 bases at J, with 14 bases between the two ends. From germline, CDR1 is SGDLS and CDR2 YYNGEE. The CDR3 is made up of 15 amino acids. The CDR3 loop is CASSGGTALQETQYF. CDR3 DNA: TGTGCCAGCAGCGGCGGGACAGCTCTACAAGAGACCCAGTACTTC.

The chain joins TRBV20-1 to TRBJ2-1, with 7 bases that match TRBD2. Trimming cost V 3 bases and J 7 bases; bases outside gene matches: 6. Germline loops: CDR1 DFQATT, CDR2 SNEGSKA (reference sequence). CDR3 length: 13 amino acids. The CDR3 spells CSASPGGGNEQFF. The CDR3 DNA reads TGCAGTGCTAGTCCGGGAGGAGGTAATGAGCAGTTCTTC.

With respect to this clone: This sample also contains other DNA sequences that code for the same CDR3. The chain combines TRBV5-1 with TRBJ2-1, with unresolved D. Trimming removed 0 bases at V and 4 bases at J, with 5 bases between. This CDR3 has 13 amino acids. The germline CDR1 and CDR2 sequences are SGHRS and YFSETQ. The CDR3 loop is CASSLGQYNEQFF. CDR3 sequence (DNA): TGCGCCAGCAGCTTGGGACAATACAATGAGCAGTTCTTC.

CDR3 loop: CASSELRTSGSAEQYF. In DNA, the CDR3 is TGTGCCAGCAGTGAGCTCAGGACTAGCGGGAGTGCTGAGCAGTACTTC. This chain links TRBV6-1 with TRBJ2-7; 13 positions agree with TRBD2. Losses at the gene ends were 3 bases for V and 7 bases for J; bases not matched to a gene: 9. Looked up from germline, CDR1 is MNHNS and CDR2 is SASEGT. The CDR3 is 16 amino acids.

The chain recombines TRBV7-9 with TRBJ2-3; 8 nucleotides match TRBD2. The V segment lost 6 bases and the J segment 3 bases; nucleotides outside the gene matches: 17. The CDR3 sequence is 18 residues long. The germline V gene encodes CDR1 SEHNR and CDR2 FQNEAQ (reference sequence). CDR3 nucleotides: TGTGCCAGCAGACGGGAATCGATAGCGGGGTGGTTGACAGATACGCAGTATTTT. This translates into CASRRESIAGWLTDTQYF.